This entry concerns a single T cell receptor (beta chain). Its matching antigen is unknown. This record belongs to a study of cytomegalovirus exposure and HLA in healthy donors. Study results and limitations: Among donors in an Asian-associated ancestry cluster, a later analysis reportedly found fewer N-insertions than the roughly 610-donor mean.

Primers included in the PCR were 60 Vbeta and 13 Jbeta primers. The data were produced by immunoSEQ multiplex PCR, yet TCRdb's version contains in-frame clones alone and is incomplete. Found here are 100,000 to 150,000 clones, 70% to 85% of them singletons; the top ten hold 1.4% to 1.5%. Germline CDR1 and CDR2: SEHNR and FQNEAQ (reference sequence). The V segment lost 5 bases and the J segment 7 bases; nucleotides outside the gene matches: 8. CDR3 size: 15 residues. The sequence came from a female donor in good health and CMV-seronegative. The V and J genes are TRBV7-9 and TRBJ1-4, with 9 bases aligning to TRBD1. The sequencing sample was made of PBMCs. DNA for the CDR3: TGTGCCAGCAGCCCCCGGACAGGGGCGGTTGAAAAACTGTTTTTT. Residues: CASSPRTGAVEKLFF.